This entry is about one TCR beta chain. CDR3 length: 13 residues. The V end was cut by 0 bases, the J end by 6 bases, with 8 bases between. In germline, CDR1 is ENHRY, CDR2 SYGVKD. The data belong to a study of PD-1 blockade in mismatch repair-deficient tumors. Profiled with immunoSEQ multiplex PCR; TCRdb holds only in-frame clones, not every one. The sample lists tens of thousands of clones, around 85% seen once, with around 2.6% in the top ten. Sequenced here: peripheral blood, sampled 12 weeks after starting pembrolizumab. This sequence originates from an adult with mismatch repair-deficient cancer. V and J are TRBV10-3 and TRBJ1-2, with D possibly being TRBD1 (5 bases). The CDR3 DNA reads TGTGCCATCAGTGAGTCTGAAGGGGATGGCTACACCTTC. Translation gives CAISESEGDGYTF.